The 21 T cell receptor beta chains in this list originate from one sample, sequenced in a study of blood T cells in healthy people across ages. Next came a second PCR, run for about 7 to 12 cycles, which used a sample-barcoded 5' primer along with a J-beta primer mix. TCRdb analysed the 5' RACE reads with MiXCR anew, one entry per CDR3 protein. The data show under 850,000 distinct CDR3 sequences, around 34% seen once. Source material: blood. The source is a man aged 18 to 35 in good health.

The chain employs TRBV12-3 or TRBV12-4 and TRBJ2-7, with 8 bases matching TRBD1. The CDR3 has 14 amino acids. J lost 5 bases, V lost 3 bases, and 6 bases had no gene match. Here the CDR3 reads CASSFDRGTHEQYF. DNA of the CDR3: TGTGCCAGCAGTTTCGACAGGGGCACCCACGAGCAGTACTTC.

The rearrangement joins TRBV11-2 to TRBJ1-2; TRBD1 agrees at 8 bases. V gave up 4 bases and J gave up 8 bases; unmatched junction bases: 9. There are 14 residues in the CDR3. CDR1 is SGHAT, CDR2 FQNNGV, per germline. For the CDR3, the DNA is TGTGCCAGCAGCTCGACAGGGGCCTTGGGCGGCTACACCTTC. It codes for CASSSTGALGGYTF.

The CDR3 reads CASSFGLAGAVYEQYF. CDR3 bases: TGTGCCAGCAGCTTTGGACTAGCGGGGGCCGTCTACGAGCAGTACTTC. The rearrangement joins TRBV5-6 to TRBJ2-7; 13 nucleotides match TRBD2. With 2 bases clipped from V and 3 bases from J, the junction kept 5 bases outside the gene matches. The CDR3 runs 16 residues. CDR1 is SGHDT and CDR2 is YYEEEE in the germline V gene.

The J gene is TRBJ1-5, the V gene TRBV18; D unclear. Per germline, CDR1 KGHSH and CDR2 LQKENI. This CDR3 region has 15 residues. V was cut by 3 bases and J by 0 bases, with 9 bases left in between. The CDR3 nucleotides read TGTGCCAGCTCACCCGAGTATTTTAGCAATCAGCCCCAGCATTTT. It encodes CASSPEYFSNQPQHF. Together with reference TRBV18 and TRBJ1-5, the CDR3 gives the full variable domain: NAGVMQNPRHLVRRRGQEARLRCSPMKGHSHVYWYRQLPEEGLKFMVYLQKENIIDESGMPKERFSAEFPKEGPSILRIQQVVRGDSAAYFCASSPEYFSNQPQHFGDGTRLSIL.

This clonotype showed up just a few times. It may be a read error: a sequence one base away is much more abundant. This rearrangement joins TRBV27 to TRBJ2-5, with TRBD2 matching over 9 bases. Looked up from germline, CDR1 is MNHEY and CDR2 is SMNVEV (reference sequence). The CDR3 covers 14 residues. Losses at the gene ends were 8 bases for V and 11 bases for J; bases not matched to a gene: 15. The CDR3 spells CASGIAGVINEQYF. CDR3 DNA sequence: TGTGCCAGCGGAATAGCGGGGGTTATCAATGAGCAGTACTTC.

This chain uses TRBV4-2 with TRBJ2-1; D tentatively fits TRBD1 or TRBD2 (5 bases each). Germline lookup yields CDR1 LGHNA and CDR2 YNFKEQ. This CDR3 region has 15 residues. V lost 0 bases and J lost 6, with 12 bases in between. This chain's CDR3 is CASSQDQGGSNEQFF. CDR3 nucleotides: TGTGCCAGCAGCCAAGATCAGGGTGGGAGCAATGAGCAGTTCTTC.

The chain employs TRBV12-3 or TRBV12-4 and TRBJ1-2, with unresolved D. The CDR3 consists of 12 residues. Trimming took 3 bases from V and 7 from J, leaving 9 bases between them. The CDR3 coding sequence is TGTGCCAGCAGTTTCTCCGGCTGTGGCTACACCTTC. It yields the protein CASSFSGCGYTF.

As DNA, the CDR3 is TGTGCCAGCAGCGTAGCTACTAACGGGGGGGCCGATGTTGAGCAGTTCTTC. Translation: CASSVATNGGADVEQFF. The chain uses TRBV9 and TRBJ2-1; 8 bases align to TRBD2. Trimming cost V 0 bases and J 9 bases; bases outside gene matches: 14. Germline V gene lookup returns CDR1 SGDLS and CDR2 YYNGEE. This CDR3 comprises 17 residues.

This clonotype showed up just a few times. This chain joins TRBV12-3 or TRBV12-4 and TRBJ2-2; D is tentatively TRBD1 or TRBD2 (6 bases each). There are 14 residues in the CDR3. V lost 6 bases and J lost 8, with 16 bases in between. The CDR3 sequence is CASRVTGGYGELFF. The CDR3 coding sequence is TGTGCCAGCAGGGTTACCGGGGGCTATGGGGAGCTGTTTTTT.

This clonotype has just a few counts. The genes are TRBV20-1 and TRBJ2-1, with D perhaps being TRBD1 or TRBD2 (6 bases each). Germline V gene lookup returns CDR1 DFQATT and CDR2 SNEGSKA (reference sequence). The CDR3 loop spans 16 amino acids. V shed 4 bases and J shed 0 bases, with 16 bases lying between them. The chain's CDR3 is CSANPVGGPSYNEQFF. The CDR3 DNA sequence: TGCAGTGCTAATCCGGTAGGGGGGCCCTCCTACAATGAGCAGTTCTTC.

Many counts were recorded for this clonotype. The rearrangement uses TRBV12-3 or TRBV12-4 and TRBJ2-3; no firm D call. The ends were cut back, 7 bases at V and 3 bases at J, with 2 bases in the middle. This CDR3 region has 10 residues. CDR3 residues: CASTTDTQYF. The CDR3 region has the DNA TGTGCCAGCACGACAGATACGCAGTATTTT.

This clonotype was seen a few times. CDR3 coding DNA: TGTGCCAGTAGTATAGTGCCGGACAGATATAGCACAGATACGCAGTATTTT. The encoded protein is CASSIVPDRYSTDTQYF. The chain is built from TRBV19 and TRBJ2-3; possible D gene TRBD1, 6 bases. The V gene lost 1 base and the J gene lost 0 bases, with 14 bases spanning the gap. The germline V gene encodes CDR1 LNHDA and CDR2 SQIVND (reference sequence). The length of the CDR3 is 17 residues.

The chain combines TRBV25-1 with TRBJ2-2; no definite D call. The CDR3 has 14 amino acids. Looked up from germline, CDR1 is MGHDK and CDR2 is SYGVNS. V dropped 4 bases and J dropped 9 bases, with 15 bases sitting between them. The CDR3 is CASSGPPLLRELFF. The CDR3 nucleotides read TGTGCCAGCAGTGGCCCCCCTCTCCTCAGGGAGCTGTTTTTT.

The CDR3 loop reads CSVGEGTNTEAFF. Here the CDR3 DNA reads TGCAGCGTTGGGGAGGGGACGAACACTGAAGCTTTCTTT. The chain is built from TRBV29-1 and TRBJ1-1; tentatively, D is TRBD1 (5 bases). The V end was cut by 4 bases, the J end by 1 base, with 10 bases between. Per germline, CDR1 SQVTM and CDR2 ANQGSEA. The CDR3 has 13 residues. The entire variable domain, with the rest obtained from reference TRBV29-1 and TRBJ1-1, is as follows: SAVISQKPSRDICQRGTSLTIQCQVDSQVTMMFWYRQQPGQSLTLIATANQGSEATYESGFVIDKFPISRPNLTFSTLTVSNMSPEDSSIYLCSVGEGTNTEAFFGQGTRLTVV.

This sequence joins TRBV29-1 and TRBJ2-5; 13 bases match TRBD2. V lost 7 bases, J lost 2 bases, and 1 base stayed unmatched. There are 13 residues in the CDR3. From germline, CDR1 is SQVTM and CDR2 ANQGSEA. The CDR3 loop is CSAGLAGQETQYF. The CDR3, as DNA: TGCAGCGCGGGACTAGCGGGGCAAGAGACCCAGTACTTC.

This clonotype has only a few counts. The genes are TRBV3-1 and TRBJ2-5; 15 bases are shared with TRBD2. J lost 2 bases, V lost 4 bases, and 5 bases had no gene match. The CDR3 spans 17 residues. Looked up from germline, CDR1 is LGHDT and CDR2 is YNNKEL (reference sequence). As DNA, the CDR3 is TGTGCCAGCAGCCGACCTGGGACTAGCGGGGGGCAAGAGACCCAGTACTTC. It is translated as CASSRPGTSGGQETQYF.

In its sample, this clonotype was seen a few times. CDR3 sequence (DNA): TGCAGTGCTATTCTGAGCTATGGCTACACCTTC. Residues: CSAILSYGYTF. This chain connects TRBV20-1 to TRBJ1-2; D gene ambiguous. The CDR3 contains 11 residues. V was shortened by 4 bases and J by 4 bases, with 7 bases between the two germline ends. CDR1 is DFQATT, CDR2 SNEGSKA, per germline (reference sequence).

In this sample, this clonotype turned up a few times. The chain combines TRBV5-5 with TRBJ2-3; TRBD2 is a possible D gene (5 bases). V lost 0 bases and J lost 0, with 23 bases in between. There are 20 residues in the CDR3. Germline values: CDR1 SGHKS, CDR2 YYEKEE (reference sequence). In DNA form, the CDR3 reads TGTGCCAGCAGCTTGGGGTCGAGGGTAGCCGCTATGTTTAGCACAGATACGCAGTATTTT. Amino acids: CASSLGSRVAAMFSTDTQYF.

This clonotype was picked up a small number of times. The chain recombines TRBV5-1 with TRBJ1-6; D perhaps matches TRBD1 (5 bases). The germline CDR1 and CDR2 sequences are SGHRS and YFSETQ. V shed 4 bases and J shed 5 bases, with 16 bases lying between them. The CDR3 loop spans 16 amino acids. The CDR3 protein is CASSPTGPQHNSPLHF. The CDR3 DNA sequence: TGCGCCAGCAGCCCCACAGGCCCCCAGCATAATTCACCCCTCCACTTT. The full variable domain, rest sourced from reference TRBV5-1 and TRBJ1-6, is KAGVTQTPRYLIKTRGQQVTLSCSPISGHRSVSWYQQTPGQGLQFLFEYFSETQRNKGNFPGRFSGRQFSNSRSEMNVSTLELGDSALYLCASSPTGPQHNSPLHFGNGTRLTVT.

This clonotype came up a few times. One end of the junction is discordant with germline, which a read error may explain. The chain uses TRBV4-1 and TRBJ1-4; unclear D gene. The germline gives CDR1 MGHRA, CDR2 YSYEKL. The CDR3 loop spans 13 amino acids. The CDR3 bases are TGCGCCAGCAACCCCGGACCTAACGAAAAACTGTTTTTT. This translates into CASNPGPNEKLFF.

Ten or more counts support this clonotype. The chain has TRBV7-3 and TRBJ2-1; 7 bases agree with TRBD2. The CDR3 totals 17 residues. CDR1 is SGHTA, CDR2 FQGTGA, per germline. The J segment lost 4 bases and the V segment lost 3 bases, leaving 12 bases of the junction unmatched. The CDR3 here is CASSFNVAGPEYNEQFF. CDR3 sequence (DNA): TGTGCCAGCAGCTTTAACGTAGCGGGTCCAGAATACAATGAGCAGTTCTTC. Drawing the rest from reference TRBV7-3 and TRBJ2-1, the complete variable domain is GAGVSQTPSNKVTEKGKYVELRCDPISGHTALYWYRQSLGQGPEFLIYFQGTGAADDSGLPNDRFFAVRPEGSVSTLKIQRTERGDSAVYLCASSFNVAGPEYNEQFFGPGTRLTVL.